This entry concerns a single T cell receptor beta chain. This sample stems from a study of CD8 T cells in Susac syndrome. The J segment lost 6 bases and the V segment lost 2 bases, leaving 7 bases of the junction unmatched. The germline gives CDR1 SGHDT, CDR2 YYEEEE. The length of the CDR3 is 14 residues. With random hexamers, 0.5 to 1 ug RNA was reverse transcribed. TCRdb redid the calling of the immunoSEQ multiplex PCR reads with MiXCR, one entry per CDR3 protein. The top ten hold around 0.42% of the sample, which has 45,000 to 60,000 distinct CDR3 sequences, over 90% seen once. The TCR comes from a human donor in good health. What was sequenced was CD8+ T cells from PBMCs. The chain employs TRBV5-6 and TRBJ2-7, with TRBD2 matching 8 bases. The CDR3: CASSFGTRSAEQYF. In DNA form, the CDR3 reads TGTGCCAGCAGCTTTGGGACTAGAAGCGCCGAGCAGTACTTC.